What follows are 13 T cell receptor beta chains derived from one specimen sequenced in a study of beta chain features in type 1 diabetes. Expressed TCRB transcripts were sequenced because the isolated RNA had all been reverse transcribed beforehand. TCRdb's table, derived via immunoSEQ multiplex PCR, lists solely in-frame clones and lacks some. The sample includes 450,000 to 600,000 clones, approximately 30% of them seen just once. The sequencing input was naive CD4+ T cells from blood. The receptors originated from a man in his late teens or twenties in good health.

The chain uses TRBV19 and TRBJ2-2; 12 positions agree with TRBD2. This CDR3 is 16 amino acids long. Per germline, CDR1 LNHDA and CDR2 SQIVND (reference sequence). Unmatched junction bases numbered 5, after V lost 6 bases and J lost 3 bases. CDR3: CASSLTSGSYTGELFF. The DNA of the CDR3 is TGTGCCAGTAGCCTGACTAGCGGGAGTTACACCGGGGAGCTGTTTTTT. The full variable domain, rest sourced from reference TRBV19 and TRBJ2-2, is DGGITQSPKYLFRKEGQNVTLSCEQNLNHDAMYWYRQDPGQGLRLIYYSQIVNDFQKGDIAEGYSVSREKKESFPLTVTSAQKNPTAFYLCASSLTSGSYTGELFFGEGSRLTVL.

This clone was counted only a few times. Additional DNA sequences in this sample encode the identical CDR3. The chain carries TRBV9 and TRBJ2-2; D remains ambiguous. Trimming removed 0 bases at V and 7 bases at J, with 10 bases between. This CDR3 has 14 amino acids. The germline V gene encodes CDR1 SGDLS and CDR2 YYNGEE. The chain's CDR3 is CASSVVGRSGELFF. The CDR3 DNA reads TGTGCCAGCAGCGTAGTAGGGCGGAGCGGGGAGCTGTTTTTT.

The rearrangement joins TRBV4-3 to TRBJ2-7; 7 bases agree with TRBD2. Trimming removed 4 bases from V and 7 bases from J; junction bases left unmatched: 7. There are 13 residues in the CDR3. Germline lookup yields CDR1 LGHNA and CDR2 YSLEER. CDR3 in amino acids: CASSRLAGQEQYF. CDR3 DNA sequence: TGCGCCAGCAGCCGTTTAGCGGGCCAGGAGCAGTACTTC.

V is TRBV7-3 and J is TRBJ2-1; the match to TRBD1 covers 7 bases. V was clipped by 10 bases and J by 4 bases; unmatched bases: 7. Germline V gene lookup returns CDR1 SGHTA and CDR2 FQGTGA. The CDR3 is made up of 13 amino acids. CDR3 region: CATRQGPYNEQFF. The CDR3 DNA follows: TGTGCCACACGACAGGGTCCTTACAATGAGCAGTTCTTC.

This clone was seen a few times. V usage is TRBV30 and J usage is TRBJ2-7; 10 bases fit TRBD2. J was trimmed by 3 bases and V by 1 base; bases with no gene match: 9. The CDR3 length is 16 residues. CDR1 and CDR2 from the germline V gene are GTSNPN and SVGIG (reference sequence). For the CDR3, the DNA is TGTGCCTGGAGTGGTGGGCGGACTAGCGGAAACTACGAGCAGTACTTC. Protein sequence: CAWSGGRTSGNYEQYF.

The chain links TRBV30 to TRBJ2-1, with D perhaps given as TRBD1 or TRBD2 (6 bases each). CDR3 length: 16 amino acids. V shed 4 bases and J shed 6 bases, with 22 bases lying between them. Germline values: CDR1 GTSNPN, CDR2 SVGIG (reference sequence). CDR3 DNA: TGTGCCTGGAAGTCGCTGGCCGGGGGCAGCTTCAATGAGCAGTTCTTC. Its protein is CAWKSLAGGSFNEQFF.

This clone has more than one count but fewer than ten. The CDR3 DNA reads as TGTGCCAGCAGCTGCGAGCAGTACTTC. Translated: CASSCEQYF. This chain connects TRBV11-2 to TRBJ2-7; D is unclear. Germline CDR1 and CDR2: SGHAT and FQNNGV. V lost 4 bases and J 6 bases, leaving 1 base between the germline ends. This CDR3 is 9 amino acids long.

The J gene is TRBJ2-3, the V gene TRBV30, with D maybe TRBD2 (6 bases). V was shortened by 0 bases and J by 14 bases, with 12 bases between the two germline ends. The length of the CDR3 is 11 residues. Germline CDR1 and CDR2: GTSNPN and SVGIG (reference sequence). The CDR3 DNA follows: TGTGCCTGGAGTGTTCGGGGACTTTGGTATTTT. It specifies CAWSVRGLWYF. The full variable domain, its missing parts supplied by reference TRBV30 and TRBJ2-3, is SQTIHQWPATLVQPVGSPLSLECTVEGTSNPNLYWYRQAAGRGLQLLFYSVGIGQISSEVPQNLSASRPQDRQFILSSKKLLLSDSGFYLCAWSVRGLWYFGPGTRLTVL.

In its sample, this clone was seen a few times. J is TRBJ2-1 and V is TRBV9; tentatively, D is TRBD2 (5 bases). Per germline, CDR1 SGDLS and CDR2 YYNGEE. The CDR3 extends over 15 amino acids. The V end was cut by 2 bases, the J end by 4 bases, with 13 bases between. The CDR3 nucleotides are TGTGCCAGCAGCGTCGCGGGTTGGGAGTACAATGAGCAGTTCTTC. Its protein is CASSVAGWEYNEQFF.

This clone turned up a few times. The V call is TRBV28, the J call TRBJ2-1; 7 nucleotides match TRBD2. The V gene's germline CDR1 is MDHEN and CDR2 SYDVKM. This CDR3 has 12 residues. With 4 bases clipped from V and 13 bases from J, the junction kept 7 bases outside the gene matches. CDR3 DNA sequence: TGTGCCAGCAGTTATAGTGGGAGGGAACAGTTCTTC. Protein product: CASSYSGREQFF. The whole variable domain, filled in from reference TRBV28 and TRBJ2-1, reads DVKVTQSSRYLVKRTGEKVFLECVQDMDHENMFWYRQDPGLGLRLIYFSYDVKMKEKGDIPEGYSVSREKKERFSLILESASTNQTSMYLCASSYSGREQFFGPGTRLTVL.

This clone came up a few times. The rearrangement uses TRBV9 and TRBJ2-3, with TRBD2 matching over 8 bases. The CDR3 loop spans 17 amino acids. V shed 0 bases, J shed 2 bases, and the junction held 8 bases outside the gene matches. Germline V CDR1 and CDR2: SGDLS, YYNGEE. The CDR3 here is CASSVGWLAGLTDTQYF. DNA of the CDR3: TGTGCCAGCAGCGTAGGATGGCTAGCGGGCCTCACAGATACGCAGTATTTT. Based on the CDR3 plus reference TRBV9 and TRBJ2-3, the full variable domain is DSGVTQTPKHLITATGQRVTLRCSPRSGDLSVYWYQQSLDQGLQFLIQYYNGEERAKGNILERFSAQQFPDLHSELNLSSLELGDSALYFCASSVGWLAGLTDTQYFGPGTRLTVL.

The CDR3 nucleotides read TGTGCCACCAGCACGGGAATTAACACCGGGGAGCTGTTTTTT. This translates into CATSTGINTGELFF. The chain employs TRBV15 and TRBJ2-2, with D tentatively TRBD2 (5 bases). Trimming stripped 4 bases from V and 2 bases from J, with 8 bases between. CDR3 length: 14 amino acids. Germline CDR1 is LNHNV and CDR2 is YYDKDF (reference sequence). Full variable domain (outside the CDR3, taken from reference TRBV15 and TRBJ2-2): DAMVIQNPRYQVTQFGKPVTLSCSQTLNHNVMYWYQQKSSQAPKLLFHYYDKDFNNEADTPDNFQSRRPNTSFCFLDIRSPGLGDTAMYLCATSTGINTGELFFGEGSRLTVL.

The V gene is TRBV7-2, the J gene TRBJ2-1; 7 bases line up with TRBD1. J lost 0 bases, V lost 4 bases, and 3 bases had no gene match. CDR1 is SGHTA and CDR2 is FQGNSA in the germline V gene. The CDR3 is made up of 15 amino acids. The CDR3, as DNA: TGTGCCAGCAGCTCGACAGGGAGCTCCTACAATGAGCAGTTCTTC. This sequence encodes CASSSTGSSYNEQFF.